This entry concerns a single T cell receptor (beta chain). Its target antigen remains unknown. The germline gene is not matched at one end of the junction; a read error may be the cause. This specimen belongs to a study of tumor and adjacent non-tumor tissue in lung cancer (dated by TCRdb to about 2018). Context from the whole study: Patients with adenocarcinoma (about 12), squamous cell carcinoma (2) and small cell lung cancer (1) were included in the cohort. The study compared bulk TCRbeta repertoires between lung tumor tissue and matched distant non-tumor lung tissue from 15 lung cancer patients. Ages among the roughly 15 patients ranged from about 30 to 76 years, there were 10 men and 5 women, and disease was at TNM stage I to III. A total of approximately 130,000,000 productive TCRbeta reads were generated by sequencing, corresponding to an average of about 4 million reads per sample. For each patient, one tumor sample and one normal lung sample were taken, giving 25 to 30 paired specimens that underwent TCRbeta CDR3 sequencing. Beyond this particular receptor, the publication reports: The cohort had only roughly 16 patients, and the authors noted that larger samples and more detailed clinical data are needed. A significantly larger cumulative share of the repertoire was made up by the top 100 clones in normal lung than in tumor tissue. Neither the sequencing platform nor unique molecular identifiers are named or mentioned anywhere in the methods. Significantly higher TCR diversity (inverse Simpson) was observed in tumor tissue than in normal lung tissue (about 410 vs 180, P = 0.0075, Mann-Whitney U test). TCR diversity was significantly higher in younger patients, and higher tumor TCR diversity was associated with shorter overall and disease-free survival. Peripheral blood was not sequenced, so blood TCRbeta repertoires in these lung cancer patients were not examined.

Receptor libraries were prepared by multiplex PCR. TCRdb lists the instrument as Illumina HiSeq 2500. TCRbeta libraries were constructed through three rounds of nested PCR with primers (Table S4) according to protocols modified from ARM-PCR. Before sequencing, PCR products of 200-500 bp were excised from the gel and purified with the QIAquick gel extraction kit. On the authors' methods: Reads were cleaned using Trimmomatic, were merged into complete CDR3 sequences using FLASH, and were assigned to V(D)J germline segments using MiTCR. Clonal diversity was computed as the inverse Simpson's index with VDJtools. In-frame sequences lacking a premature stop codon were counted as productive reads. TCRdb's own reprocessing of the public reads used fastp at Q25 and MiXCR and kept productive beta chains. One record per CDR3 amino acid sequence lists the most common genes and DNA. TCRdb, not the original authors, processed these V and J calls. The sample yields 200,000 to 250,000 distinct CDR3 sequences; 60% to 75% were counted once. The ten largest clones take up approximately 26% of the sample.

Counted from cysteine to phenylalanine, this CDR3 has 18 amino acids. Left in the record is the CDR3 DNA by itself, 54 bases read in frame from the first base. Taken from the germline V gene, the CDR1 and CDR2 loops are SQVTM and ANQGSEA. RNA was extracted from bulk unsorted tissue and checked for quality with a NanoDrop ND-1000 and an Agilent 2100. The donors were newly diagnosed lung cancer patients admitted for thoracic surgery in China from August to November 2014 who had not received prior chemotherapy. The study excluded patients who had received radiotherapy or chemotherapy before or who had another cancer at the same time. Pieces of surgical tissue measuring about 1-2.1 cm3 were kept in RNAlater solution and held at -80 degrees C until needed.

The receptor was isolated from a man aged 55 to 69 with non-small cell lung cancer. The rearranged segments are TRBV29-1 and TRBJ2-5; 10 bases in the middle match TRBD2. Input material: lung tumor tissue. The DNA is TGCAGCGTTGAAGTGGGACTAGCGAGAGGCACGCTTAAAGAGACCCTGTACTTC. Translated, this is CSVEVGLARGTLKETLYF.